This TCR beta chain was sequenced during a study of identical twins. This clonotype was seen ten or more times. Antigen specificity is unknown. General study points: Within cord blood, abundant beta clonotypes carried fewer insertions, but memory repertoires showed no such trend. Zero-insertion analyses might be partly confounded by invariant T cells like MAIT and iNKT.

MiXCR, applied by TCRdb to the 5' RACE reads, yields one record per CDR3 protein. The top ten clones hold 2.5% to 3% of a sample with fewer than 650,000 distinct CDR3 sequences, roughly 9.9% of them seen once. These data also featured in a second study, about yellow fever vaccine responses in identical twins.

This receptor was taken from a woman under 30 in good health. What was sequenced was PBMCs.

The CDR3 here is CATSNGIIAGVKHNEQFF. As DNA, the CDR3 is TGTGCCACCAGCAATGGCATAATAGCGGGGGTCAAACACAATGAGCAGTTCTTC. The chain recombines TRBV15 with TRBJ2-1, with 9 bases lining up with TRBD2. V was pared by 4 bases and J by 5 bases, with 15 bases of the junction left unmatched. Germline CDR1 LNHNV, CDR2 YYDKDF (reference sequence). There are 18 residues in the CDR3.